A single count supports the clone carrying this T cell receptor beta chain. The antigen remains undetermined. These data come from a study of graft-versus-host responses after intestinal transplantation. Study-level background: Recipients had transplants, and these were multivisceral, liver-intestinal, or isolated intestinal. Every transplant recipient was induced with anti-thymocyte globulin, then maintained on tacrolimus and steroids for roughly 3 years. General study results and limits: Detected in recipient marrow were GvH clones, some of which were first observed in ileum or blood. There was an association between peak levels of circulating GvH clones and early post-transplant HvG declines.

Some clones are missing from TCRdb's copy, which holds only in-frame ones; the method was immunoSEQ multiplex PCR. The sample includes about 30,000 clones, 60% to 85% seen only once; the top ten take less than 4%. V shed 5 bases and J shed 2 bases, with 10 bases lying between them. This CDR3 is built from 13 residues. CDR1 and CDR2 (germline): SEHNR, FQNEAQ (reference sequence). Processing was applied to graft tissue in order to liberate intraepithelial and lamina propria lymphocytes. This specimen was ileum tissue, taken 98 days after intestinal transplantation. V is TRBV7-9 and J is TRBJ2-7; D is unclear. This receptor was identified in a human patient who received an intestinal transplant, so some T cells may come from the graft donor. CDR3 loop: CASSGEGTYEQYF. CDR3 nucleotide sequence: TGTGCCAGCAGCGGTGAAGGTACCTACGAGCAGTACTTC.